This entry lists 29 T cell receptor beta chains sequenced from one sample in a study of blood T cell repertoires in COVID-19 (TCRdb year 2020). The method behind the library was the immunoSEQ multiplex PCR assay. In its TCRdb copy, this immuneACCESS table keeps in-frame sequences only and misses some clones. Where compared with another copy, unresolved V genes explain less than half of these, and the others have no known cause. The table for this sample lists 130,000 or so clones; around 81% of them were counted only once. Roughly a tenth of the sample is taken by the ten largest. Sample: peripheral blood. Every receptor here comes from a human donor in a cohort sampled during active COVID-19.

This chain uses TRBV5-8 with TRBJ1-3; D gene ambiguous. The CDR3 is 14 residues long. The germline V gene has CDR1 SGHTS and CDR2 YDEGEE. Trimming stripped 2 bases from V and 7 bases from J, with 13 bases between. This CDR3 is CASSFGDRRNTIYF. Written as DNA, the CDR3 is TGTGCCAGCAGCTTTGGAGATCGCCGGAACACCATATATTTT.

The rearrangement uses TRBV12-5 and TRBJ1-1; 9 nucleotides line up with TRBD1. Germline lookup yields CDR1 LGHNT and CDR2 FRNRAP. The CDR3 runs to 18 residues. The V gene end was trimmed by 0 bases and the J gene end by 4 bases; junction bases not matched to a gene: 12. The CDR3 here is CASGLVANRGHQGTEAFF. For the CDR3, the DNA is TGTGCTAGTGGTTTGGTAGCTAACAGGGGGCACCAGGGCACTGAAGCTTTCTTT.

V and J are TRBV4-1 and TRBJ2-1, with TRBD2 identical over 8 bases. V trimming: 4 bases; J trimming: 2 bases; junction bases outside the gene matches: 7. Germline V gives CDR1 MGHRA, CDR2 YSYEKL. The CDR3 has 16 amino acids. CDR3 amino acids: CASSRPLAGTYNEQFF. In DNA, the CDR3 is TGCGCCAGCAGCCGTCCTTTAGCGGGAACCTACAATGAGCAGTTCTTC.

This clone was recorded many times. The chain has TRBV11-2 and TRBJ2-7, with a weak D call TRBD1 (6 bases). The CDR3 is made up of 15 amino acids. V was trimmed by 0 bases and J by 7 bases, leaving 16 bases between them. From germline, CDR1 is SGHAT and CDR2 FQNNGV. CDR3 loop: CASSLEGRGQAEQYF. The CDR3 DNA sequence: TGTGCCAGCAGCTTAGAGGGCAGGGGTCAGGCTGAGCAGTACTTC. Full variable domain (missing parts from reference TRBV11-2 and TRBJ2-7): EAGVAQSPRYKIIEKRQSVAFWCNPISGHATLYWYQQILGQGPKLLIQFQNNGVVDDSQLPKDRFSAERLKGVDSTLKIQPAKLEDSAVYLCASSLEGRGQAEQYFGPGTRLTVT.

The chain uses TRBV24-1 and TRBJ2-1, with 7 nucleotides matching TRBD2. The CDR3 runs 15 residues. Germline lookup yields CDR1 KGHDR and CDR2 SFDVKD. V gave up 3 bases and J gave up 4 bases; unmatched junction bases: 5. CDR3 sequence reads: CATSDPRREYNEQFF. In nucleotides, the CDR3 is TGTGCCACCAGTGATCCTCGGCGGGAGTACAATGAGCAGTTCTTC.

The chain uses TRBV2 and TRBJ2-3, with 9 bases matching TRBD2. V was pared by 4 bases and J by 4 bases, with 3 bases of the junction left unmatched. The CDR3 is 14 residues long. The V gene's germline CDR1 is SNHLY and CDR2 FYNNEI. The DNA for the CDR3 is TGTGCCAGCAGTGTAACTAGCGGGTCAGATACGCAGTATTTT. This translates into CASSVTSGSDTQYF.

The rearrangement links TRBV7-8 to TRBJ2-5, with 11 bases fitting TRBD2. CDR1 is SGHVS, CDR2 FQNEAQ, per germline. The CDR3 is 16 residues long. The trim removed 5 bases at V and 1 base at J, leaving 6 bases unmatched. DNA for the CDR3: TGTGCCAGCAGCCCCACGCTAGCGGGGGGCCAAGAGACCCAGTACTTC. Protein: CASSPTLAGGQETQYF.

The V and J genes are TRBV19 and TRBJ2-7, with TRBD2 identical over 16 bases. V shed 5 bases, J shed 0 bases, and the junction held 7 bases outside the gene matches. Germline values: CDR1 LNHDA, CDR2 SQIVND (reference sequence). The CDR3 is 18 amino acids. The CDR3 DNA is TGTGCCAGTAGTCTCGGGACTAGCGGGGGGGCCTCCTCCTACGAGCAGTACTTC. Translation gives CASSLGTSGGASSYEQYF.

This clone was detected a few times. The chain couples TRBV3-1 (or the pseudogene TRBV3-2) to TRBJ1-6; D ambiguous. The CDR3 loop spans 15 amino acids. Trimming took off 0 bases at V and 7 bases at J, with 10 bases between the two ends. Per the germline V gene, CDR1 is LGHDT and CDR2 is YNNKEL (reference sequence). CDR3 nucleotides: TGTGCCAGCAGCCAAGATCTCGTCCAGAATTCACCCCTCCACTTT. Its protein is CASSQDLVQNSPLHF.

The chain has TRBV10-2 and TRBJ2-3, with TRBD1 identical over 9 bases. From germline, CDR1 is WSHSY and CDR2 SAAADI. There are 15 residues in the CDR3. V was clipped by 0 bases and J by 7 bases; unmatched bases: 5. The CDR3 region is CASSESHRGLYTQYF. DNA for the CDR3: TGCGCCAGCAGTGAGTCCCACAGGGGGCTGTATACGCAGTATTTT.

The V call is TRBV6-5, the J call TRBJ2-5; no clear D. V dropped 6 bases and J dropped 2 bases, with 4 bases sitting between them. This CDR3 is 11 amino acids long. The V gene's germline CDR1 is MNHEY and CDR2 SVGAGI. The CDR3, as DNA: TGTGCCAGCAGGTCTCAAGAGACCCAGTACTTC. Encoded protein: CASRSQETQYF.

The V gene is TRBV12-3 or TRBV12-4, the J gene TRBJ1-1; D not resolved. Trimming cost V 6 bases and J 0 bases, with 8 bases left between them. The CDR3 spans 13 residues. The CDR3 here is CASSPLLNTEAFF. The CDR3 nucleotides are TGTGCCAGCAGCCCTCTCCTGAACACTGAAGCTTTCTTT.

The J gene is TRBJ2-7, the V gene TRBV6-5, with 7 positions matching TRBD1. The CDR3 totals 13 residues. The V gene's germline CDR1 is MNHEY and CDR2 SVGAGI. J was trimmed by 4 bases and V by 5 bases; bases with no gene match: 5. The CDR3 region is CASSPLDRYEQYF. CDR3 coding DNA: TGTGCCAGCAGTCCACTGGACAGGTACGAGCAGTACTTC.

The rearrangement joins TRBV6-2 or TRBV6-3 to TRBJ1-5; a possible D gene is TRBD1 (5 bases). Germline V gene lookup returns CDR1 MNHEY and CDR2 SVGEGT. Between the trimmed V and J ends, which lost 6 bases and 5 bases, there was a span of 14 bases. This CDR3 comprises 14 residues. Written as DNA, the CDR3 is TGTGCCAGCAGCCGACGCGGGGGGTATCAGCCCCAGCATTTT. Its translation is CASSRRGGYQPQHF.

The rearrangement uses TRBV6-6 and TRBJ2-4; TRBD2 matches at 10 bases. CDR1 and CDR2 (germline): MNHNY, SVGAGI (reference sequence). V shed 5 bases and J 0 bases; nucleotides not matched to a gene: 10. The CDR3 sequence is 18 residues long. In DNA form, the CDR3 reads TGTGCCAGCAGTCGGAGCGGGGGGGCCGAGGGAGCCAAAAACATTCAGTACTTC. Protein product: CASSRSGGAEGAKNIQYF.

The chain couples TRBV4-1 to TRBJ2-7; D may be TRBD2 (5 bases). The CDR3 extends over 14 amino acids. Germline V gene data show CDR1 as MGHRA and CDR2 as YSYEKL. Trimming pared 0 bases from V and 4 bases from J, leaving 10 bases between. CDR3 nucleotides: TGCGCCAGCAGCCAAGAGGACGGACTGTACGAGCAGTACTTC. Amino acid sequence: CASSQEDGLYEQYF.

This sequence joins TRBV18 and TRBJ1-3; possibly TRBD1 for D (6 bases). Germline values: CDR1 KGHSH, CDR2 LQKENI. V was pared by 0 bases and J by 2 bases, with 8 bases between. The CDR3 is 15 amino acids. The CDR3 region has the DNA TGTGCCAGCTCACCACCGTCAGGGGCTGGAAACACCATATATTTT. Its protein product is CASSPPSGAGNTIYF.

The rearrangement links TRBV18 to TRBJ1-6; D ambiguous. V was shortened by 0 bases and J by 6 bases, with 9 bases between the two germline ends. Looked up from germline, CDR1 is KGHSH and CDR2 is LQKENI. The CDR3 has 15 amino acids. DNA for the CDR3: TGTGCCAGCTCACCACCCGCGGGGTTTAATTCACCCCTCCACTTT. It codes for CASSPPAGFNSPLHF.

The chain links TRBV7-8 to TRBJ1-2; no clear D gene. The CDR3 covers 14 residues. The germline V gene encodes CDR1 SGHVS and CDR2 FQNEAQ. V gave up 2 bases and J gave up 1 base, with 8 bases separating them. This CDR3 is CASSLTGNNYGYTF. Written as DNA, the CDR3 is TGTGCCAGCAGCTTAACCGGGAATAACTATGGCTACACCTTC.

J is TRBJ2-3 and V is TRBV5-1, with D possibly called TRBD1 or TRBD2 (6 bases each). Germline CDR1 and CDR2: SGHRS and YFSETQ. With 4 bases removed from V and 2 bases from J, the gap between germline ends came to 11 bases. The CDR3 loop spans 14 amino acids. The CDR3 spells CASSLEGDTDTQYF. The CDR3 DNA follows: TGCGCCAGCAGCCTGGAGGGGGACACAGATACGCAGTATTTT. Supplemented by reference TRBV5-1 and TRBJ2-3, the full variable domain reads KAGVTQTPRYLIKTRGQQVTLSCSPISGHRSVSWYQQTPGQGLQFLFEYFSETQRNKGNFPGRFSGRQFSNSRSEMNVSTLELGDSALYLCASSLEGDTDTQYFGPGTRLTVL.

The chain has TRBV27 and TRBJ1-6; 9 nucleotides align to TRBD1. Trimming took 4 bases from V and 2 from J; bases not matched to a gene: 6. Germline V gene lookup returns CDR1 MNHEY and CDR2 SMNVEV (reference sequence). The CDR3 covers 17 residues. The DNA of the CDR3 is TGTGCCAGCAGTTCAGGACAGGGGCCCCCCTATAATTCACCCCTCCACTTT. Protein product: CASSSGQGPPYNSPLHF.

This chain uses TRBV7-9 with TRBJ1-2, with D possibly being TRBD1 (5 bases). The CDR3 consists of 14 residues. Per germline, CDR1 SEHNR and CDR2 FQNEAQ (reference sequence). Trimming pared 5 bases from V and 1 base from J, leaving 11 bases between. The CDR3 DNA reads TGTGCCAGCAGCGAGGGGAGGGTTAACTATGGCTACACCTTC. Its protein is CASSEGRVNYGYTF.

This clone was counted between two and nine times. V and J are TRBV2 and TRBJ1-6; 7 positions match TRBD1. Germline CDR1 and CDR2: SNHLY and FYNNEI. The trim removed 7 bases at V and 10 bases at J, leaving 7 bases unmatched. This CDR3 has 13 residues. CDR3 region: CASKTGRQSPLHF. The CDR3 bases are TGTGCCAGCAAGACAGGGAGGCAGTCACCCCTCCACTTT.

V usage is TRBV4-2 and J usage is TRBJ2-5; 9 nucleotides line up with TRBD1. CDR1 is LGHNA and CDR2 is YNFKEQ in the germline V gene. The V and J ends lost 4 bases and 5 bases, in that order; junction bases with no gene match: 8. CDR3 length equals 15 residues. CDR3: CASSPGTGTPETQYF. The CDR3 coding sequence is TGTGCCAGCAGCCCAGGGACAGGGACCCCGGAGACCCAGTACTTC.

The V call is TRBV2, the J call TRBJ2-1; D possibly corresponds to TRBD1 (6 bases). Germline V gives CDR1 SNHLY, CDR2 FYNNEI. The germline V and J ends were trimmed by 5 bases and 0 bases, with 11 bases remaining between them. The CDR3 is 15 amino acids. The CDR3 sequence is CASSYQGGSYNEQFF. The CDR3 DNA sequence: TGTGCCAGCAGTTACCAAGGGGGCTCCTACAATGAGCAGTTCTTC.

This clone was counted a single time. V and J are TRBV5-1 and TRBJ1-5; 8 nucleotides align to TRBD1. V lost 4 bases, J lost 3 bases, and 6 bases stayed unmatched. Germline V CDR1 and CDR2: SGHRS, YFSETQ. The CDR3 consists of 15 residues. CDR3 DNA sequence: TGCGCCAGCAGCGAGGGACAGGACCACAATCAGCCCCAGCATTTT. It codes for CASSEGQDHNQPQHF. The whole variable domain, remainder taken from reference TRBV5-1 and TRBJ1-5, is KAGVTQTPRYLIKTRGQQVTLSCSPISGHRSVSWYQQTPGQGLQFLFEYFSETQRNKGNFPGRFSGRQFSNSRSEMNVSTLELGDSALYLCASSEGQDHNQPQHFGDGTRLSIL.

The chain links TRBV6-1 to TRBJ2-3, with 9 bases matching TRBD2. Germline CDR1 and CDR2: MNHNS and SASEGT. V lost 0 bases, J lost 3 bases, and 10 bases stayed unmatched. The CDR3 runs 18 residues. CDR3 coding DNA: TGTGCCAGCAGTGAAGCTGGGTTCGGCGGGGGGGGAACAGATACGCAGTATTTT. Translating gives CASSEAGFGGGGTDTQYF.

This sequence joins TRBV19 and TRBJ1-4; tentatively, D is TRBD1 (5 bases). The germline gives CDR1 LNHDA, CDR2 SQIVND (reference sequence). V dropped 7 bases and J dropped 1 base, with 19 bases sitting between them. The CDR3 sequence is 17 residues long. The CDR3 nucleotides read TGTGCCAGTACCGGCCGGGCCCAGGGAAGAACTAATGAAAAACTGTTTTTT. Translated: CASTGRAQGRTNEKLFF.

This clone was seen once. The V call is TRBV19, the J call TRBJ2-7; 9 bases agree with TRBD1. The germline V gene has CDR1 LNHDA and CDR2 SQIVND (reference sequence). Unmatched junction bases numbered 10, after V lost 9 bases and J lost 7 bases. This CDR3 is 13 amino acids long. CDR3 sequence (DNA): TGTGCCAGCGCAGGACAGGGGATGGGGGAGCAGTACTTC. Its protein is CASAGQGMGEQYF.